These T cell receptor beta chains were read from a single sample in a study of post-analysis software for immune sequencing data. TCRdb reanalysed the PCR reads using MiXCR and keeps one entry per CDR3 protein. In the table there are roughly 200,000 distinct CDR3 sequences, around 30% of which are singletons. The material sequenced was blood. The receptors shown here come from a girl under 18 with multiple sclerosis. CDR3s include the opening cysteine and the closing phenylalanine or tryptophan. D genes are given only for firm matches. Only part of the rows carry a size: once, few, many, or a class if the clone is expanded.

TRBD2	TRBV29-1	many	TRBJ2-7	TGCAGCGTTGACCCTAGCGGGAGCTCCGAGCAGTACTTC	CSVDPSGSSEQYF
-	TRBV5-1	-	TRBJ2-1	TGCGCCAGCAGCCTCGAGGGGCGGCGGGGTGAGCAGTTCTTC	CASSLEGRRGEQFF
TRBD2	TRBV7-8	-	TRBJ2-1	TGTGCCAGCAGCTCTTCTGGTAGCGGGGGGCCGGTTGAGCAGTTCTTC	CASSSSGSGGPVEQFF
-	TRBV15	few	TRBJ1-1	TGTGCCACCAGCAGGGGGGAGGGGGGAAAAACTGAAGCTTTCTTT	CATSRGEGGKTEAFF
-	TRBV2	once	TRBJ2-1	TGTGCCAGCAGGCCGGGACACAATGGGCAGTTCTTC	CASRPGHNGQFF
-	TRBV25-1	-	TRBJ2-5	TGTGCCAGCAGTGAACAGGTTGGAGAGACCCAGTACTTC	CASSEQVGETQYF
-	TRBV20-1	-	TRBJ1-2	TGCAGTGCTAGTTTAGAGCAGGGTGGTAATGGCTACACCTTC	CSASLEQGGNGYTF
-	TRBV15	many	TRBJ1-2	TGTGCCACCAGCAGAGGGGGGGGGTATGGCTACACCTTC	CATSRGGGYGYTF
-	TRBV6-1	-	TRBJ2-1	TGTGCCAGCATCGCCCCGAGCCCGGGAAGCTCCTACAATGAGCAGTTCTTC	CASIAPSPGSSYNEQFF
TRBD1	TRBV5-1	many	TRBJ1-2	TGCGCCAGCAGCGACCCACAGGGGCCCGTTGGTGGCTACACCTTC	CASSDPQGPVGGYTF
-	TRBV5-1	-	TRBJ2-7	TGCGCCTGCAGCCCCTGGGACGGCTCCTACGAGCAGTACTTC	CACSPWDGSYEQYF
TRBD1	TRBV5-8	-	TRBJ1-1	TGTGCCAGCAGCTCTCCCTGGACAGGGACAAACACTGAAGCTTTCTTT	CASSSPWTGTNTEAFF
-	TRBV12-3/TRBV12-4	-	TRBJ2-2	TGTGCCAGCACCAGCACCGGGGAGCTGTTTTTT	CASTSTGELFF
TRBD2	TRBV20-1	few	TRBJ2-1	TGCAGTGCTAGGGCAGCGGGGGCCATCTCCTACAATGAGCAGTTCTTC	CSARAAGAISYNEQFF
-	TRBV12-3/TRBV12-4	-	TRBJ2-3	TGTGCCAGCAGTTTGTCAGGGTCAGATACGCTGTATTTT	CASSLSGSDTLYF
-	TRBV5-1	many	TRBJ2-7	TGCGCCAGCAGCTTGGCCGGGAAGGATACGTCCTACGAGCAGTACTTC	CASSLAGKDTSYEQYF
-	TRBV20-1	many	TRBJ2-5	TGCAGTGCCCTCCTTGGGCAGGGAAGAGAGACCCAGTACTTC	CSALLGQGRETQYF
TRBD2	TRBV15	few	TRBJ2-1	TGTGCCACCAGCAGAGCAGTGGGAGCGGGGAGGAGCTCCTACAATGAGCAGTTCTTC	CATSRAVGAGRSSYNEQFF
-	TRBV20-1	few	TRBJ1-1	TGCAGTGCTCTTGACCGGAACACTGAAGCTTTCTTT	CSALDRNTEAFF
TRBD2	TRBV30	many	TRBJ2-7	TGTGCCTGGAGTGACCAAGGACTAGCGGGAGTTTGGGAGTACTTC	CAWSDQGLAGVWEYF
-	TRBV5-1	-	TRBJ1-4	TGCGCCAGCAGCTTACAGGGCCTGGCTGAAAAACTGTTTTTT	CASSLQGLAEKLFF
-	TRBV6-1	-	TRBJ2-7	TGTGCCAGCAGCGAAACCTGGGCCAATGAGCAGTACTTC	CASSETWANEQYF
-	TRBV4-1	many	TRBJ2-1	TGCGCCAGCAGCCAAGAAGGGGGGCGGTACAATGAGCAGTTCTTC	CASSQEGGRYNEQFF
-	TRBV4-1	many	TRBJ1-2	TGCGCCAGCAGCCAAGCGGCTACCGCCGCTAACTATGGCTACACCTTC	CASSQAATAANYGYTF
-	TRBV6-2/TRBV6-3	-	TRBJ2-1	TGTGCCAGCAGGTTAGGCTATGAGCAGTTCTTC	CASRLGYEQFF
TRBD1	TRBV12-3/TRBV12-4	few	TRBJ1-5	TGTGCCAGCAACCCAGGGGGGAATAGCAATCAGCCCCAGCATTTT	CASNPGGNSNQPQHF
TRBD1	TRBV28	few	TRBJ1-5	TGTGCCAGCAGTCGAAGGGGACAGTGGGGGGATAGCAATCAGCCCCAGCATTTT	CASSRRGQWGDSNQPQHF
-	TRBV28	many	TRBJ2-7	TGTGCCAGCGCCATCCTCCTACAAGAGCAGTACTTC	CASAILLQEQYF
-	TRBV10-1	few	TRBJ2-1	TGCGCCAGCAGTGATCGGCACCCCTACAATGAGCAGTTCTTC	CASSDRHPYNEQFF
-	TRBV24-1	-	TRBJ1-5	TGTGCCACCAGGAAACAGGGCCGGGGGCATCAGCCCCAGCATTTT	CATRKQGRGHQPQHF
TRBD1	TRBV5-1	-	TRBJ2-2	TGCGCCAGCAGCCCCCAGGGGGTCGACGGCACCGGGGTGCTGTTTTTT	CASSPQGVDGTGVLFF
-	TRBV15	many	TRBJ2-5	TGTGCCACCAGCAGTTACGAGACCCAGTACTTC	CATSSYETQYF
TRBD1	TRBV20-1	-	TRBJ2-3	TGCAGCTGCCAACCACGATTCGACAGGGTCATCCCGCACACAGATACGCAGTATTTT	CSCQPRFDRVIPHTDTQYF
TRBD1	TRBV5-1	few	TRBJ1-6	TGCGCCAGCAGCTGGATCGGACAGGAATCACCCCTCCACTTT	CASSWIGQESPLHF
TRBD2	TRBV20-1	-	TRBJ2-7	TGCAGTGCCTCTAGCGGGAGTGTTGAGCAGTACTTC	CSASSGSVEQYF
TRBD2	TRBV7-3	few	TRBJ2-7	TGTGCCAGCAGCTTAAAGGGCCCTAGCGGGGGCACCTACAATGAGCAGTACTTC	CASSLKGPSGGTYNEQYF
-	TRBV5-1	many	TRBJ2-5	TGCGCCAGCAGCTTGGCCTTTAACAGCCAAGAGACCCAGTACTTC	CASSLAFNSQETQYF
-	TRBV2	-	TRBJ2-5	TGTGCCAGCAGGATGGGAAGATACCAAGAGACCCAGTACTTC	CASRMGRYQETQYF
-	TRBV6-5	-	TRBJ1-5	TGTGCCAGCAGCCCCAGGGGTGGTCAGCCCCAGCATTTT	CASSPRGGQPQHF
TRBD1	TRBV20-1	-	TRBJ1-1	TGCAGTGCTCGGAACAGGGGTGTCACTGAAGCTTTCTTT	CSARNRGVTEAFF
TRBD2	TRBV28	few	TRBJ2-7	TGTGCCAGCAGTTTAGAAGGGACAGGGATACTAGCGGGGGATTCCTACGAGCAGTACTTC	CASSLEGTGILAGDSYEQYF
-	TRBV20-1	-	TRBJ2-7	TGCAGTGCTAGAACCGGGGATTCGTTCTCCGAGCAGTACTTC	CSARTGDSFSEQYF